This T cell receptor (beta chain) was obtained from a study of early stage breast cancer tumors. V lost 1 base to trimming and J lost 6 bases; unmatched junction nucleotides: 2. CDR1 is SGHNT and CDR2 is YENEEA in the germline V gene. CDR3 size: 13 residues. The repertoire was sequenced with immunoSEQ multiplex PCR; TCRdb's copy has only in-frame clones and lacks some. Of tens of thousands of clones listed, about 68% are singletons. V gene TRBV11-3 combines with J gene TRBJ2-7; 8 positions agree with TRBD1. The receptor comes from a person between 55 and 69 years old with breast cancer. Sequenced input: blood. The CDR3 loop is CASSLARGREQYF. DNA of the CDR3: TGTGCCAGCAGCTTAGCCAGGGGGCGCGAGCAGTACTTC.